This is a list of T cell receptor beta chains from one sample in a study of T cell repertoires in cytomegalovirus infection. No antigen has been identified for these receptors. A single record per CDR3 protein comes from TCRdb applying MiXCR to the reads. This sample has 550,000 to 850,000 distinct CDR3 sequences, with around a third found just once. Material: cultured PBMCs, obtained from culture after CMV antigen stimulation. All receptors come from a human donor in good health (CMV status not recorded). Some clones in this sample may be carry-over from other donors' samples. The CDR3 runs from the conserved cysteine through the conserved F or W. The order of the fields is CDR3 protein, CDR3 DNA, J gene, V gene, clone size, D gene. D genes are given only for firm matches. Size tells how often a clone was seen (once, few, many) or the class of an expanded clone, and some rows leave it out.

CDR3 protein: CASRVTILGGEKSNYGYTF
CDR3 DNA: TGTGCCAGCAGAGTAACCATCTTGGGCGGGGAAAAGTCTAACTATGGCTACACCTTC
J gene: TRBJ1-2
V gene: TRBV6-1
clone size: -
D gene: -

CDR3 protein: CASSESSGGATPRGTQYF
CDR3 DNA: TGTGCCAGCAGTGAATCTAGCGGGGGGGCTACCCCCAGGGGGACGCAGTATTTT
J gene: TRBJ2-3
V gene: TRBV25-1
clone size: few
D gene: TRBD2

CDR3 protein: CASSQEIRQGYRYTF
CDR3 DNA: TGCGCCAGCAGCCAAGAAATAAGGCAGGGATACCGCTACACCTTC
J gene: TRBJ1-2
V gene: TRBV4-1
clone size: -
D gene: -

CDR3 protein: CAISVGATDTQYF
CDR3 DNA: TGTGCCATCAGTGTTGGGGCGACAGATACGCAGTATTTT
J gene: TRBJ2-3
V gene: TRBV10-3
clone size: once
D gene: -

CDR3 protein: CASSATAFYGYTF
CDR3 DNA: TGTGCCAGCAGTGCGACAGCTTTCTATGGCTACACCTTC
J gene: TRBJ1-2
V gene: TRBV25-1
clone size: few
D gene: -

CDR3 protein: CASSRAALSSYNEQFF
CDR3 DNA: TGTGCCAGCAGTAGGGCCGCCCTGAGCTCCTACAATGAGCAGTTCTTC
J gene: TRBJ2-1
V gene: TRBV6-2/TRBV6-3
clone size: -
D gene: -

CDR3 protein: CASSLGGGGIDEQYF
CDR3 DNA: TGTGCCAGCAGCTTAGGTGGGGGGGGAATAGACGAGCAGTACTTC
J gene: TRBJ2-7
V gene: TRBV7-8
clone size: few
D gene: TRBD2

CDR3 protein: CSAKRSLNTEAFF
CDR3 DNA: TGCAGCGCGAAACGGAGTTTGAACACCGAAGCTTTCTTT
J gene: TRBJ1-1
V gene: TRBV29-1
clone size: -
D gene: -

CDR3 protein: CASSQDVGRNYGYTF
CDR3 DNA: TGTGCCAGCAGCCAAGATGTGGGACGGAACTATGGCTACACCTTC
J gene: TRBJ1-2
V gene: TRBV14
clone size: once
D gene: -

CDR3 protein: CASSTKRDRWTSYNEQFF
CDR3 DNA: TGTGCCAGCAGTACAAAACGGGACAGGTGGACGTCCTACAATGAGCAGTTCTTC
J gene: TRBJ2-1
V gene: TRBV12-3/TRBV12-4
clone size: few
D gene: TRBD1